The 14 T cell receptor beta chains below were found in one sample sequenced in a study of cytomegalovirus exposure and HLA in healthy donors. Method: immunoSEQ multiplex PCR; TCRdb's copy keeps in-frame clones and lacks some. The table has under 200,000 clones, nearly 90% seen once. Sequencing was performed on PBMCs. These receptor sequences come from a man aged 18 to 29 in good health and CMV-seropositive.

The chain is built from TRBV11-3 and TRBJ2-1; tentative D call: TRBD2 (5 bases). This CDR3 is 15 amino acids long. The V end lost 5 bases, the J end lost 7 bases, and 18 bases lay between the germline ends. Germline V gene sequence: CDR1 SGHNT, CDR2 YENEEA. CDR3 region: CASSRRDRPRNEQFF. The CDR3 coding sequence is TGTGCCAGCAGCCGACGGGATCGGCCGAGGAATGAGCAGTTCTTC.

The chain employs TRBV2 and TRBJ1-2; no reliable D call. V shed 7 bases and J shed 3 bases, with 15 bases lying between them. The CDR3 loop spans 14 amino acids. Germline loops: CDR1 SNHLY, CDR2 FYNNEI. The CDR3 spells CASKERRVHYGYTF. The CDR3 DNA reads TGTGCCAGCAAGGAGCGGAGAGTCCACTATGGCTACACCTTC. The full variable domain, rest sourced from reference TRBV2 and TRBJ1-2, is EPEVTQTPSHQVTQMGQEVILRCVPISNHLYFYWYRQILGQKVEFLVSFYNNEISEKSEIFDDQFSVERPDGSNFTLKIRSTKLEDSAMYFCASKERRVHYGYTFGSGTRLTVV.

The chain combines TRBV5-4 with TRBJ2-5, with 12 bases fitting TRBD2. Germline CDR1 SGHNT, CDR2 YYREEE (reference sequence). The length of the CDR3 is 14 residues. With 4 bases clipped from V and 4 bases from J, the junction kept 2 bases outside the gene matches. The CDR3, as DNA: TGTGCCAGCAGCCCGGGACTAGCGGGAGAGACCCAGTACTTC. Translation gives CASSPGLAGETQYF. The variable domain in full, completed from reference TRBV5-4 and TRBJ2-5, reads ETGVTQSPTHLIKTRGQQVTLRCSSQSGHNTVSWYQQALGQGPQFIFQYYREEENGRGNFPPRFSGLQFPNYSSELNVNALELDDSALYLCASSPGLAGETQYFGPGTRLLVL.

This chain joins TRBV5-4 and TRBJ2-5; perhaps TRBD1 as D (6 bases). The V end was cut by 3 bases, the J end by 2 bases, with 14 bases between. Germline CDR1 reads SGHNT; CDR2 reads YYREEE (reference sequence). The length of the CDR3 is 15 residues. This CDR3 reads CASSSSRDTQETQYF. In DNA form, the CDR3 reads TGTGCCAGCAGCTCCTCCCGGGACACACAAGAGACCCAGTACTTC.

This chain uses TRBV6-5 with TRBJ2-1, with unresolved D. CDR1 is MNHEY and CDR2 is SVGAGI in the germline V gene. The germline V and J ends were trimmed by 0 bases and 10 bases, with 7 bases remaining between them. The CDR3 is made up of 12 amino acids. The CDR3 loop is CASSYSGREQFF. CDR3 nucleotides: TGTGCCAGCAGTTACTCGGGCAGGGAGCAGTTCTTC.

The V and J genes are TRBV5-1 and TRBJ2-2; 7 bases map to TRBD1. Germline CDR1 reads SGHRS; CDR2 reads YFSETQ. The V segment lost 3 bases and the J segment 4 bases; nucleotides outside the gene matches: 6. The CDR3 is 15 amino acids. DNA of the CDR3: TGCGCCAGCAGCTCCGGACAGGATATCACCGGGGAGCTGTTTTTT. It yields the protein CASSSGQDITGELFF.

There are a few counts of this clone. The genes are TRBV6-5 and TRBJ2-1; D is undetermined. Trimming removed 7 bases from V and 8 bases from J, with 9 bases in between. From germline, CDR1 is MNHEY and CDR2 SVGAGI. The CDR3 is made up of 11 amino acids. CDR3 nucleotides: TGTGCCAGCACCTCAGAGGATGAGCAGTTCTTC. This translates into CASTSEDEQFF.

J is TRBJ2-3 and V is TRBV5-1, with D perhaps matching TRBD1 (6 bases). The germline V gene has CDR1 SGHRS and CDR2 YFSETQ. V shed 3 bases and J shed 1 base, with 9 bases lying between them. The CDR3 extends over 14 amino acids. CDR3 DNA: TGCGCCAGCAGCTCCGGACAGCGCACAGATACGCAGTATTTT. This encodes CASSSGQRTDTQYF.

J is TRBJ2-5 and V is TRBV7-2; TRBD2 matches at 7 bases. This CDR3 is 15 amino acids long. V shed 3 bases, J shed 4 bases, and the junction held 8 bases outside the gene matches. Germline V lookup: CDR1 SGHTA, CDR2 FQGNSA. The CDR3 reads CASSFGGSHVETQYF. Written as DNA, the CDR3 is TGTGCCAGCAGCTTCGGCGGGAGTCACGTAGAGACCCAGTACTTC.

CDR3 protein: CASSTSGTSSAEQYF. DNA for the CDR3: TGTGCCAGTAGTACTTCCGGGACTAGTAGTGCCGAGCAGTACTTC. The chain recombines TRBV19 with TRBJ2-7; 8 nucleotides agree with TRBD2. The J segment lost 6 bases and the V segment lost 4 bases, leaving 11 bases of the junction unmatched. The CDR3 loop spans 15 amino acids. Germline-derived CDR1 and CDR2 are LNHDA and SQIVND (reference sequence).

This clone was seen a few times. The CDR3 bases are TGTGCCAGCAGCAATAGCGCCCGCACAGATACGCAGTATTTT. Amino acids: CASSNSARTDTQYF. The chain joins TRBV5-4 to TRBJ2-3; D possibly corresponds to TRBD2 (5 bases). Germline V gives CDR1 SGHNT, CDR2 YYREEE (reference sequence). The CDR3 has 14 residues. Trimming took off 4 bases at V and 1 base at J, with 10 bases between the two ends.

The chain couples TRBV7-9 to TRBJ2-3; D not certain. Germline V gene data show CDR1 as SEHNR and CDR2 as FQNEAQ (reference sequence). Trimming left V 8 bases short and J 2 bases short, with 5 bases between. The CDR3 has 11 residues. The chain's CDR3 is CASGDTDTQYF. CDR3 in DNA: TGTGCCAGCGGAGACACAGATACGCAGTATTTT.

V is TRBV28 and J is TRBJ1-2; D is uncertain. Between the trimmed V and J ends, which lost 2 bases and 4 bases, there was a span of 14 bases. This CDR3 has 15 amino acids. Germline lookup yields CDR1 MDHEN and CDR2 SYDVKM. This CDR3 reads CASSLARFRGYGYTF. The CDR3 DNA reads TGTGCCAGCAGTTTAGCTAGGTTCCGGGGCTATGGCTACACCTTC.

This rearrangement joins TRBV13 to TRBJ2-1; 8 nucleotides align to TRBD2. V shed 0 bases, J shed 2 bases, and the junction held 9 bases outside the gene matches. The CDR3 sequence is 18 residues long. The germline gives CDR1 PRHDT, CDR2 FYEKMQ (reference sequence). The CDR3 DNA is TGTGCCAGCAGCTTAGGCCTTAAGCGGGAGTTTCCCTACAATGAGCAGTTCTTC. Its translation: CASSLGLKREFPYNEQFF.